This TCR beta chain was documented in a study of cytomegalovirus exposure and HLA in healthy donors. Study-wide results and caveats: Cytomegalovirus-associated TCR beta chains were listed, numbering some 150.

PCR used 60 Vbeta primers and 13 Jbeta primers. Data came from immunoSEQ multiplex PCR; TCRdb stores just in-frame clones and leaves some out. This sample lists some 83,000 clones; its ten largest clones have about 1%. Points on this clone: Its target is not known.

V was trimmed by 5 bases and J by 4 bases, leaving 12 bases between them. CDR3 length: 13 residues. Per germline, CDR1 LNHDA and CDR2 SQIVND (reference sequence). This TCR came from a woman in her twenties or thirties in good health and CMV-seronegative. The sequenced material came from PBMCs. V usage is TRBV19 and J usage is TRBJ2-7, with D maybe TRBD2 (6 bases). CDR3 nucleotide sequence: TGTGCCAGTAGTCCCGGACTAAAGTACGAGCAGTACTTC. Translation gives CASSPGLKYEQYF. Using reference TRBV19 and TRBJ2-7 for the parts outside the CDR3, the full variable domain is DGGITQSPKYLFRKEGQNVTLSCEQNLNHDAMYWYRQDPGQGLRLIYYSQIVNDFQKGDIAEGYSVSREKKESFPLTVTSAQKNPTAFYLCASSPGLKYEQYFGPGTRLTVT.